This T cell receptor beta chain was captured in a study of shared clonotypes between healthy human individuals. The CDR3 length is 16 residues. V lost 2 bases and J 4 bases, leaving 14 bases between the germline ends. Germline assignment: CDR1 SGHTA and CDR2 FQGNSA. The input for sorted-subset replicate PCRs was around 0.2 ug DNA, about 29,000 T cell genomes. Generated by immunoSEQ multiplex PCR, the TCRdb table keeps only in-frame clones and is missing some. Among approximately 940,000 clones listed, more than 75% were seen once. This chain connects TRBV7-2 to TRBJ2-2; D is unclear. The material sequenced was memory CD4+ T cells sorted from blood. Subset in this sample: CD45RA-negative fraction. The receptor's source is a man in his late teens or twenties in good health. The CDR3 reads CASSLMAQAGTGELFF. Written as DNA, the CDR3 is TGTGCCAGCAGCTTAATGGCGCAGGCTGGCACCGGGGAGCTGTTTTTT.